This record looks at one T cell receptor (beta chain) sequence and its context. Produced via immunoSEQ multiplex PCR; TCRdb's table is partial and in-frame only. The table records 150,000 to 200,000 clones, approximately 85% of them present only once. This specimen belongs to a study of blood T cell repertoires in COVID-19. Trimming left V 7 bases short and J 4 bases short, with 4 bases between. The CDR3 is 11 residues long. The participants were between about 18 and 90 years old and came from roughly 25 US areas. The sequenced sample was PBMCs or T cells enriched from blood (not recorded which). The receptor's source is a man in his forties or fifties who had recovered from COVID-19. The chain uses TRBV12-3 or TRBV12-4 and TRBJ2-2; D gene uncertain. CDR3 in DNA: TGTGCCAGCACCGTCACCGGGGAGCTGTTTTTT. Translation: CASTVTGELFF.